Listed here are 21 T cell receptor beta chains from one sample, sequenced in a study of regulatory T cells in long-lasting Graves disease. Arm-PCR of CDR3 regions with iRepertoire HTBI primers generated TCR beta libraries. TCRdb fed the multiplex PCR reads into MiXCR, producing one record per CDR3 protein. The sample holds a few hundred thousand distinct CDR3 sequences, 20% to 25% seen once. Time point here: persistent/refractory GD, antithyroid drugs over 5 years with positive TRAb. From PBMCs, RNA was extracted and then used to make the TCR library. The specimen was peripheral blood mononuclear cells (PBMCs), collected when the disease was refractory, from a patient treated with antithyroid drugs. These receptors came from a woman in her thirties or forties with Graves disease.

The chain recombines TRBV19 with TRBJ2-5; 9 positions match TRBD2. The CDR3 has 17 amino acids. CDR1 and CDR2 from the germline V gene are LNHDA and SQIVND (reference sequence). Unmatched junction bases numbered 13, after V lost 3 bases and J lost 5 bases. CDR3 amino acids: CASSIGLAGRDVETQYF. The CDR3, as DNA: TGTGCCAGTAGTATCGGCCTAGCGGGACGAGACGTGGAGACCCAGTACTTC.

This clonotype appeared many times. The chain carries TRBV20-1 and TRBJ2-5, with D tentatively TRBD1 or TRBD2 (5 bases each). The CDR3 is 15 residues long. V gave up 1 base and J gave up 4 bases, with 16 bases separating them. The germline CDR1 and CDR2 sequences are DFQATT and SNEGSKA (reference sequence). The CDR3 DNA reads TGCAGTGCTAGAGGCCCTTATGGGGCGGGAGAGACCCAGTACTTC. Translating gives CSARGPYGAGETQYF.

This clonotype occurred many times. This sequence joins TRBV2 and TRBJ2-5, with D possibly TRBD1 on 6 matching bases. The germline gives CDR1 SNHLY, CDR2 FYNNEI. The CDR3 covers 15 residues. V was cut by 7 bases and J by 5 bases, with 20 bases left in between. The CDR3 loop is CASNPQGVVAETQYF. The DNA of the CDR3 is TGTGCCAGCAACCCACAGGGAGTGGTAGCGGAGACCCAGTACTTC.

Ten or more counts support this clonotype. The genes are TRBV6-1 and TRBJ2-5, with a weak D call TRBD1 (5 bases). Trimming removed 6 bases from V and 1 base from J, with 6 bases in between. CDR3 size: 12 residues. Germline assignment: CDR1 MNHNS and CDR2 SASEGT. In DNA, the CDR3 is TGTGCCAGCAGAGACAGCCAAGAGACCCAGTACTTC. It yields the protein CASRDSQETQYF.

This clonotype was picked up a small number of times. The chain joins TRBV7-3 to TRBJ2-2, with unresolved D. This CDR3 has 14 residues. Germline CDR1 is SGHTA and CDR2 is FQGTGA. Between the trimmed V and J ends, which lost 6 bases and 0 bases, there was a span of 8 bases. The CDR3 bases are TGTGCCAGCAGACCCGACACGAACACCGGGGAGCTGTTTTTT. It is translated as CASRPDTNTGELFF.

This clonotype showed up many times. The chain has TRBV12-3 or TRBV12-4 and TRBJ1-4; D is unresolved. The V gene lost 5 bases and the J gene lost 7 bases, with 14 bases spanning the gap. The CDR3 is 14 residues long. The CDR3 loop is CASSIRLGTEKLFF. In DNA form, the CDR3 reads TGTGCCAGCAGTATCCGGCTGGGTACTGAAAAACTGTTTTTT.

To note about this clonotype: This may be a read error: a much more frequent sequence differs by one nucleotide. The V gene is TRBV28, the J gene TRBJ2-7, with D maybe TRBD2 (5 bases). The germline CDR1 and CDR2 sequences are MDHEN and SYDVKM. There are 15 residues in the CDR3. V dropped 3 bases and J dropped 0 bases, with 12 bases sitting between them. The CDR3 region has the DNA TGTGCCAGCAGTTTGTCAGGACTCTCCTCCTACGAGCAGTACTTC. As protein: CASSLSGLSSYEQYF.

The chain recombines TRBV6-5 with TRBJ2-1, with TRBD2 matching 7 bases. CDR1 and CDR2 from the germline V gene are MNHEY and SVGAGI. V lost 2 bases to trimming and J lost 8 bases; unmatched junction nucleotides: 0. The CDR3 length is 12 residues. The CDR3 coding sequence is TGTGCCAGCAGTTACGGGGGGGATGAGCAGTTCTTC. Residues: CASSYGGDEQFF.

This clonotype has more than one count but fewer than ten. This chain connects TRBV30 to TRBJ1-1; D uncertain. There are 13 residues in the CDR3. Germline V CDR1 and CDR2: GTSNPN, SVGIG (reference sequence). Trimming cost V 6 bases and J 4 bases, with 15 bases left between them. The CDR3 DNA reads TGTGCCTGCTTACGAGGCTTCTTCACTGAAGCTTTCTTT. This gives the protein CACLRGFFTEAFF. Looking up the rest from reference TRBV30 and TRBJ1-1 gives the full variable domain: SQTIHQWPATLVQPVGSPLSLECTVEGTSNPNLYWYRQAAGRGLQLLFYSVGIGQISSEVPQNLSASRPQDRQFILSSKKLLLSDSGFYLCACLRGFFTEAFFGQGTRLTVV.

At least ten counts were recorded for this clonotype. CDR3 coding DNA: TGTGCCAGCAGTCTCGACAGGGGCCTGAGCAATCAGCCCCAGCATTTT. The encoded protein is CASSLDRGLSNQPQHF. The chain is built from TRBV28 and TRBJ1-5; TRBD1 aligns across 8 bases. The CDR3 totals 16 residues. Looked up from germline, CDR1 is MDHEN and CDR2 is SYDVKM. The J segment lost 1 base and the V segment lost 5 bases, leaving 7 bases of the junction unmatched.

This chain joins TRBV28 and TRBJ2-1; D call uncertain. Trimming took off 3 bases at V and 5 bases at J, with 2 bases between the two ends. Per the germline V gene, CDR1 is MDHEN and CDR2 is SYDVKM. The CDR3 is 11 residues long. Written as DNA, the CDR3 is TGTGCCAGCAGTTTGGACAATGAGCAGTTCTTC. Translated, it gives CASSLDNEQFF.

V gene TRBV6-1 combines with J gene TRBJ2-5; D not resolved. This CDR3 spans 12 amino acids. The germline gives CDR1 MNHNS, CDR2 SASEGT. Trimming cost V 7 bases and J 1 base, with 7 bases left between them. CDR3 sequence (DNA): TGTGCCAGCATTGGCTCCCAAGAGACCCAGTACTTC. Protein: CASIGSQETQYF.

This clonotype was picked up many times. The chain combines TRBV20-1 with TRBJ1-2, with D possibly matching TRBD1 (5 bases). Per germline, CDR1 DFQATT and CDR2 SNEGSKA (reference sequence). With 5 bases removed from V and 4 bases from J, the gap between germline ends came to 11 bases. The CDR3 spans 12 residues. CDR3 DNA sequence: TGCAGTGCTTCCGACAGCGCCTATGGCTACACCTTC. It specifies CSASDSAYGYTF.

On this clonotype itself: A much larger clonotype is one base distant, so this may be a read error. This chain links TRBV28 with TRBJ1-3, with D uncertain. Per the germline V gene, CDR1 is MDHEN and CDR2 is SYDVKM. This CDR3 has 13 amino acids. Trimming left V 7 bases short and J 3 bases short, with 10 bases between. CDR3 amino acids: CASIKRLGNTIYF. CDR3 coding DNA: TGTGCCAGCATTAAGAGACTTGGAAACACCATATATTTT. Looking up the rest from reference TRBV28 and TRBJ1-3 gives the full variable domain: DVKVTQSSRYLVKRTGEKVFLECVQDMDHENMFWYRQDPGLGLRLIYFSYDVKMKEKGDIPEGYSVSREKKERFSLILESASTNQTSMYLCASIKRLGNTIYFGEGSWLTVV.

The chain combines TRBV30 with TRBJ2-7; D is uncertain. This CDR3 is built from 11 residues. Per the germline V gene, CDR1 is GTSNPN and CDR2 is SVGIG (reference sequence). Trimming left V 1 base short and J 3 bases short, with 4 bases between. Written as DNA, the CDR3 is TGTGCCTGGAGTGACCGCTACGAGCAGTACTTC. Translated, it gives CAWSDRYEQYF.

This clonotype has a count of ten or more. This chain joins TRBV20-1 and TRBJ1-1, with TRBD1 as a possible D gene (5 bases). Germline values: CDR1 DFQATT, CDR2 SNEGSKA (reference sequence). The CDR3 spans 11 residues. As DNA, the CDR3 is TGCAGGGGGACTTTGAACACTGAAGCTTTCTTT. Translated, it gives CRGTLNTEAFF.

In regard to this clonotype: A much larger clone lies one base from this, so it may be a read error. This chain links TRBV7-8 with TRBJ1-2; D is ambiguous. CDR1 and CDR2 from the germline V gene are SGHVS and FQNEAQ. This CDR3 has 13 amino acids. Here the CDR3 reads CAGSSFLVDGYTF. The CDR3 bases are TGTGCCGGCAGCTCCTTTCTGGTAGATGGCTACACCTTC.

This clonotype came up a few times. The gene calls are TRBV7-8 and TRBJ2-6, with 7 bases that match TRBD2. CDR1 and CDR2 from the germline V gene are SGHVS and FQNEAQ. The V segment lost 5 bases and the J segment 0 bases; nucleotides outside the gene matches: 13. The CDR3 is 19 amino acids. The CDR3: CASSQGLKKDLSGANVLTF. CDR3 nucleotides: TGTGCCAGCAGCCAGGGACTAAAAAAAGATCTCTCTGGGGCCAACGTCCTGACTTTC.

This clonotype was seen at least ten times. The CDR3, as DNA: TGTGCCAGCAGTTCTAGCGCAAGACTTGCGAACACCGGGGAGCTGTTTTTT. Translating it yields CASSSSARLANTGELFF. The J gene is TRBJ2-2, the V gene TRBV28; perhaps TRBD2 as D (6 bases). The CDR3 has 17 residues. From germline, CDR1 is MDHEN and CDR2 SYDVKM. The ends were cut back, 4 bases at V and 0 bases at J, with 15 bases in the middle.

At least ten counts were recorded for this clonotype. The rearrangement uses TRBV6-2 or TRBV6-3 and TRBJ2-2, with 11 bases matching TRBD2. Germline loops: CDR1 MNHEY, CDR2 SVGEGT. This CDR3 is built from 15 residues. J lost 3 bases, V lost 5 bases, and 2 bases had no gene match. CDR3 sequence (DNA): TGTGCCAGCAGTGGGACTAGCGGCGACACCGGGGAGCTGTTTTTT. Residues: CASSGTSGDTGELFF.

The CDR3 region has the DNA TGCAGTGCTAGTTTTCATTCCAACACCGGGGAGCTGTTTTTT. It yields the protein CSASFHSNTGELFF. The chain couples TRBV20-1 to TRBJ2-2; no clear D gene. This CDR3 contains 14 residues. The V gene's germline CDR1 is DFQATT and CDR2 SNEGSKA (reference sequence). Between the trimmed V and J ends, which lost 3 bases and 2 bases, there was a span of 10 bases.